Below are 19 T cell receptor beta chains sequenced from a single sample in a study of blood T cell repertoires in COVID-19. The table came from immunoSEQ multiplex PCR; TCRdb's copy has only in-frame clones and leaves some out. The sample lists 50,000 or so clones, under 90% occurring once. The sample consisted of peripheral blood. The source is a human donor in a cohort sampled during active COVID-19.

The rearrangement uses TRBV5-1 and TRBJ2-1; the match to TRBD2 covers 14 bases. Germline lookup yields CDR1 SGHRS and CDR2 YFSETQ. V dropped 4 bases and J dropped 7; count of bases not matched to a gene: 7. This CDR3 comprises 16 residues. CDR3 region: CASSPQTSGGANEQFF. The DNA for the CDR3 is TGCGCCAGCAGCCCGCAGACTAGCGGGGGGGCAAATGAGCAGTTCTTC.

The chain carries TRBV6-5 and TRBJ2-7; 13 nucleotides align to TRBD2. The ends lost 5 bases at V and 3 bases at J; junction bases unmatched: 4. CDR3 length: 15 residues. Germline CDR1 reads MNHEY; CDR2 reads SVGAGI. The CDR3 loop is CASSRTSGGNYEQYF. CDR3 DNA: TGTGCCAGCAGTCGGACTAGCGGGGGTAACTACGAGCAGTACTTC.

The chain employs TRBV2 and TRBJ2-1; 9 nucleotides match TRBD1. CDR1 SNHLY and CDR2 FYNNEI come from the germline V gene. Trimming cost V 1 base and J 9 bases; bases outside gene matches: 10. This CDR3 has 16 amino acids. The CDR3 here is CASSEGGGTGKLEQFF. CDR3 DNA: TGTGCCAGCAGTGAAGGAGGGGGGACAGGGAAACTTGAGCAGTTCTTC.

This chain uses TRBV2 with TRBJ2-6; tentative D call: TRBD2 (6 bases). The V end was cut by 2 bases, the J end by 2 bases, with 10 bases between. CDR1 is SNHLY, CDR2 FYNNEI, per germline. The length of the CDR3 is 16 residues. CDR3 in amino acids: CASSEHGGTGANVLTF. CDR3 coding DNA: TGTGCCAGCAGTGAACATGGAGGGACTGGGGCCAACGTCCTGACTTTC.

V usage is TRBV7-9 and J usage is TRBJ1-5; D might be TRBD1 (5 bases). CDR3 length: 14 amino acids. Per germline, CDR1 SEHNR and CDR2 FQNEAQ (reference sequence). Trimming took 5 bases from V and 6 from J, leaving 14 bases between them. The DNA of the CDR3 is TGTGCCAGCAGCACCGGGACTCCAAGTCAGCCCCAGCATTTT. It specifies CASSTGTPSQPQHF.

The chain couples TRBV28 to TRBJ1-3; D not resolved. This CDR3 contains 13 residues. Trimming cost V 3 bases and J 11 bases, with 14 bases left between them. Germline values: CDR1 MDHEN, CDR2 SYDVKM. The CDR3 spells CASSFRNDQAIYF. CDR3 bases: TGTGCCAGCAGTTTCAGAAACGATCAGGCCATATATTTT.

The rearrangement joins TRBV24-1 to TRBJ2-7; D unresolved. The CDR3 loop spans 14 amino acids. CDR1 and CDR2 (germline): KGHDR, SFDVKD. Trimming took off 3 bases at V and 3 bases at J, with 11 bases between the two ends. CDR3 in amino acids: CATSDGASLYEQYF. The CDR3 DNA reads as TGTGCCACCAGTGATGGAGCCAGCCTCTACGAGCAGTACTTC.

This chain joins TRBV7-2 and TRBJ1-5; TRBD1 might be the D (6 bases). This CDR3 is 15 amino acids long. V lost 4 bases to trimming and J lost 2 bases, with 12 bases between them. The germline V gene encodes CDR1 SGHTA and CDR2 FQGNSA. CDR3 loop: CASSSLQGGNQPQHF. CDR3 DNA sequence: TGTGCCAGCAGCTCCCTACAGGGAGGCAATCAGCCCCAGCATTTT. The complete variable domain, with remaining parts taken from reference TRBV7-2 and TRBJ1-5, reads GAGVSQSPSNKVTEKGKDVELRCDPISGHTALYWYRQSLGQGLEFLIYFQGNSAPDKSGLPSDRFSAERTGGSVSTLTIQRTQQEDSAVYLCASSSLQGGNQPQHFGDGTRLSIL.

A note on this clone: Other DNA sequences from this sample encode an identical CDR3 as well. The V and J genes are TRBV6-5 and TRBJ1-2; 9 positions agree with TRBD1. Germline V CDR1 and CDR2: MNHEY, SVGAGI. The CDR3 is 13 amino acids. Trimming cost V 6 bases and J 8 bases; bases outside gene matches: 7. The CDR3 sequence: CASSLGQGSGYTF. The CDR3 region has the DNA TGTGCCAGCAGCCTGGGACAGGGCTCAGGCTACACCTTC.

V is TRBV5-6 and J is TRBJ2-1; no firm D call. Trimming stripped 1 base from V and 0 bases from J, with 11 bases between. There are 16 residues in the CDR3. Germline assignment: CDR1 SGHDT and CDR2 YYEEEE. The CDR3 here is CASSLMGQASYNEQFF. The CDR3, as DNA: TGTGCCAGCAGCTTGATGGGTCAGGCCTCCTACAATGAGCAGTTCTTC.

The rearrangement links TRBV4-1 to TRBJ2-5; perhaps TRBD1 as D (6 bases). Germline lookup yields CDR1 MGHRA and CDR2 YSYEKL. This CDR3 spans 16 amino acids. V was trimmed by 3 bases and J by 1 base, leaving 15 bases between them. The CDR3 DNA sequence: TGCGCCAGCAGCCACCGGGACACAGCGCTCCAAGAGACCCAGTACTTC. It is translated as CASSHRDTALQETQYF.

CDR3 loop: CASSSGTGGFYGYTF. The CDR3 DNA is TGTGCCAGCAGCTCAGGGACAGGGGGATTCTATGGCTACACCTTC. The chain couples TRBV5-4 to TRBJ1-2; 11 bases fit TRBD1. The germline gives CDR1 SGHNT, CDR2 YYREEE (reference sequence). With 3 bases clipped from V and 4 bases from J, the junction kept 5 bases outside the gene matches. This CDR3 contains 15 residues.

The V and J genes are TRBV28 and TRBJ1-4, with no clear D. The germline CDR1 and CDR2 sequences are MDHEN and SYDVKM. The CDR3 loop spans 15 amino acids. V was clipped by 3 bases and J by 7 bases, with 15 bases between them. In nucleotides, the CDR3 is TGTGCCAGCAGTTTTGGTGGTGGGTCGGGTGAAAAACTGTTTTTT. It is translated as CASSFGGGSGEKLFF.

This sequence joins TRBV25-1 and TRBJ2-1; TRBD2 is a possible D gene (7 bases). CDR1 and CDR2 (germline): MGHDK, SYGVNS. V was trimmed by 6 bases and J by 9 bases, leaving 24 bases between them. The length of the CDR3 is 16 residues. CDR3 in DNA: TGTGCCAGCAGGACGGGGGCTAGCGGCCCTTGGAGTGAGCAGTTCTTC. Translating it yields CASRTGASGPWSEQFF.

This clone came up once. The chain employs TRBV2 and TRBJ1-4; no clear D. The CDR3 extends over 14 amino acids. Germline values: CDR1 SNHLY, CDR2 FYNNEI. The V gene lost 5 bases and the J gene lost 10 bases, with 17 bases spanning the gap. The CDR3 coding sequence is TGTGCCAGCAGTCTTAGGGAGGAAGAGGGAAAACTGTTTTTT. Translating gives CASSLREEEGKLFF. The complete variable domain, with remaining parts taken from reference TRBV2 and TRBJ1-4, reads EPEVTQTPSHQVTQMGQEVILRCVPISNHLYFYWYRQILGQKVEFLVSFYNNEISEKSEIFDDQFSVERPDGSNFTLKIRSTKLEDSAMYFCASSLREEEGKLFFGSGTQLSVL.

The chain uses TRBV28 and TRBJ1-3; D not certain. V was cut by 1 base and J by 4 bases, with 11 bases left in between. CDR3 length equals 15 residues. Germline V gives CDR1 MDHEN, CDR2 SYDVKM. The CDR3 region has the DNA TGTGCCAGCAGTTTATACCAGGCGATAGGAAACACCATATATTTT. Encoded protein: CASSLYQAIGNTIYF.

This sequence joins TRBV7-3 and TRBJ2-7; D is unclear. The germline gives CDR1 SGHTA, CDR2 FQGTGA. Trimming pared 5 bases from V and 1 base from J, leaving 15 bases between. There are 15 residues in the CDR3. CDR3 DNA sequence: TGTGCCAGCAGCGAAAAGCCCGGAGCATCCTACGAGCAGTACTTC. Translation gives CASSEKPGASYEQYF.

This chain joins TRBV6-5 and TRBJ1-2, with D tentatively TRBD1 (6 bases). CDR1 and CDR2 from the germline V gene are MNHEY and SVGAGI. V gave up 5 bases and J gave up 2 bases, with 6 bases separating them. CDR3 length: 12 amino acids. The CDR3 DNA follows: TGTGCCAGCAGTCAGGGGAACTATGGCTACACCTTC. Translating it yields CASSQGNYGYTF.

This clone was counted only a few times. The chain has TRBV7-9 and TRBJ1-5, with 7 bases lining up with TRBD1. Germline V lookup: CDR1 SEHNR, CDR2 FQNEAQ (reference sequence). V shed 5 bases and J 0 bases; nucleotides not matched to a gene: 1. This CDR3 contains 14 residues. The CDR3 loop reads CASSGQVSNQPQHF. The CDR3 coding sequence is TGTGCCAGCAGCGGACAGGTTAGCAATCAGCCCCAGCATTTT. Full variable domain (missing parts from reference TRBV7-9 and TRBJ1-5): DTGVSQNPRHKITKRGQNVTFRCDPISEHNRLYWYRQTLGQGPEFLTYFQNEAQLEKSRLLSDRFSAERPKGSFSTLEIQRTEQGDSAMYLCASSGQVSNQPQHFGDGTRLSIL.